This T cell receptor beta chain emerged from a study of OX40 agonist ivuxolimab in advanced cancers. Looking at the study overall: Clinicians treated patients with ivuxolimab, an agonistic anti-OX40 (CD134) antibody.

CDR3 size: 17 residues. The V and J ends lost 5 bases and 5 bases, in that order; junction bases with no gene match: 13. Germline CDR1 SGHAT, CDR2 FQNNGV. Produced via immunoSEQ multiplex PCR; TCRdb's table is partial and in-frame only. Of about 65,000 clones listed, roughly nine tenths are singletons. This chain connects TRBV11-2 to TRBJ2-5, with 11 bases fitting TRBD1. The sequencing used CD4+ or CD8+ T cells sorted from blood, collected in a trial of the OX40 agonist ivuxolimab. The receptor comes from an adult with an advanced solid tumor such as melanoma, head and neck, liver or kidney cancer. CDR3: CASSHVGGTGGGETQYF. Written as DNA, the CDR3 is TGTGCCAGCAGCCACGTTGGAGGGACAGGGGGTGGCGAGACCCAGTACTTC.